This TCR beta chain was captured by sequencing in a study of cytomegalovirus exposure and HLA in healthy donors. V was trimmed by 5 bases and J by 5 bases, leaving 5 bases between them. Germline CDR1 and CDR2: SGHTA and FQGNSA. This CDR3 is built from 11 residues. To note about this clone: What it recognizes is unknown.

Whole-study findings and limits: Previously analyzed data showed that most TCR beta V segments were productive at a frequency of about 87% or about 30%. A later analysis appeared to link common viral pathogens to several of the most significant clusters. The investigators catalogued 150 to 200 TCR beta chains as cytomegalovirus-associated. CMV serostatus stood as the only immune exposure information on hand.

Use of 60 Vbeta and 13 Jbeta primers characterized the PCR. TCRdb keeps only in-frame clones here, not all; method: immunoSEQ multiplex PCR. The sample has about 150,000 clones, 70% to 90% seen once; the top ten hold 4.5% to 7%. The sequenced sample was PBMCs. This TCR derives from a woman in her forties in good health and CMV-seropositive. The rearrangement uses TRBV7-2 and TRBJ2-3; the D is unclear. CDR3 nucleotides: TGTGCCAGCAGCCCCCAAGATACGCAGTATTTT. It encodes CASSPQDTQYF.